The 2 T cell receptor beta chains given below trace back to one sample, sequenced in a study of spatial heterogeneity in lung cancer. This sample's time point: blood at routine non-recurrence follow-up after resection. Unsorted whole RNA samples from tumor, nontumor lung or frozen PBMC were sequenced. Via MiXCR, TCRdb re-called the 5' RACE reads, giving one row per CDR3 protein. Seen here are about 120,000 distinct CDR3 sequences, 12% observed once, and the top ten hold about 15%. The source material was PBMCs, sampled at follow-up. These receptor sequences come from a male donor with early-stage non-small cell lung cancer.

The sample holds many counts of this clonotype. The chain combines TRBV20-1 with TRBJ2-3; the D gene could be TRBD1 or TRBD2 (6 bases each). Germline V gene lookup returns CDR1 DFQATT and CDR2 SNEGSKA (reference sequence). CDR3 length equals 15 residues. Trimming removed 2 bases at V and 1 base at J, with 13 bases between. The CDR3, as DNA: TGCAGTGCTAGACCAGGGGACTGGGGCACAGATACGCAGTATTTT. As protein: CSARPGDWGTDTQYF.

This clonotype showed up many times. The chain uses TRBV5-4 and TRBJ1-4; 12 bases fit TRBD1. Germline V lookup: CDR1 SGHNT, CDR2 YYREEE (reference sequence). The CDR3 covers 18 residues. Trimming took 3 bases from V and 7 from J; bases not matched to a gene: 13. The CDR3 region has the DNA TGTGCCAGCAGCTCCCACCGGGACAGGGGGCGCGAGGGTGAAAAACTGTTTTTT. It specifies CASSSHRDRGREGEKLFF.